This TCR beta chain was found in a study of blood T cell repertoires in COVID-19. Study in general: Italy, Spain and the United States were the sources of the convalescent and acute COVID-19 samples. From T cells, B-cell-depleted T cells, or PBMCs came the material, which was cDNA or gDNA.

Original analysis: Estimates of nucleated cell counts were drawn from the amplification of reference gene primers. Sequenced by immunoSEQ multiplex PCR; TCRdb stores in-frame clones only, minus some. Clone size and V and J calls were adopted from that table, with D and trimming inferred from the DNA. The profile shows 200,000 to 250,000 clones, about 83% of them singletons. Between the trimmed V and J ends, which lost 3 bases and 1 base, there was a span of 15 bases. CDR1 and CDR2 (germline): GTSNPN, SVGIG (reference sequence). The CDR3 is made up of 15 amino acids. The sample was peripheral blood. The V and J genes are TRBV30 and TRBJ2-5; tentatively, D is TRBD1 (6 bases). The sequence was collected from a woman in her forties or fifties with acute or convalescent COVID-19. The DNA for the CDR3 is TGTGCCTGGAGGATGCCCTGGACAGCCCAAGAGACCCAGTACTTC. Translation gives CAWRMPWTAQETQYF.